Here is one T cell receptor beta chain with its context. Sequencing used immunoSEQ multiplex PCR; TCRdb keeps in-frame clones, though not all of them. In the table there are around 76,000 clones, roughly 90% of which are singletons. This entry comes from a study of OX40 agonist ivuxolimab in advanced cancers. There are 18 residues in the CDR3. Germline CDR1 is SGHTA and CDR2 is FQGTGA. V lost 5 bases, J lost 5 bases, and 14 bases stayed unmatched. The sequence came from an adult with an advanced solid tumor such as melanoma, head and neck, liver or kidney cancer. The source material was CD4+ or CD8+ T cells sorted from blood, sampled in a trial of the OX40 agonist ivuxolimab. The genes are TRBV7-3 and TRBJ2-1; TRBD2 matches 11 bases. CDR3 region: CASSASGFGTSGNNEQFF. CDR3 bases: TGTGCCAGCAGCGCAAGTGGTTTCGGGACTAGCGGAAACAATGAGCAGTTCTTC.